Sequencing of this TCR beta chain was carried out in a study of control samples from healthy donors and cancer patients. Trimming pared 4 bases from V and 8 bases from J, leaving 10 bases between. Germline V lookup: CDR1 MDHEN, CDR2 SYDVKM. CDR3 length equals 12 residues. Sequenced by immunoSEQ multiplex PCR; TCRdb stores in-frame clones only, minus some. The sample lists 75,000 to 100,000 clones, around 88% occurring once. Specimen: blood. The chain links TRBV28 to TRBJ2-3, with a tentative D call TRBD2 (6 bases). The sequence came from a man aged 25 to 40 in good health. For the CDR3, the DNA is TGTGCCAGCAGTTCCAGGGACTCTACGCAGTATTTT. Translating it yields CASSSRDSTQYF.